A selection of T cell receptor beta chains follows, all from one sample in a study of beta chain features in type 1 diabetes. Here immunoSEQ multiplex PCR was the method, and the copy in TCRdb shows in-frame clones only, minus some. The sample holds under 450,000 clones, approximately 13% seen once. Sequencing input: naive CD4+ T cells from blood. The receptors originated from a man aged 30 to 39 in good health. Each CDR3 is given with its conserved first and last residue. Each record gives: CDR3 length, J gene, D gene, clone size, V gene, CDR3 DNA, CDR3 protein. A D gene is named only where the DNA matches it firmly. A clone size is listed for some rows: how often the clone was seen (once, few, many), or a class if it is expanded.

>16|TRBJ2-3|NA|NA|TRBV19
TGTGCCAGTACTCATAGGAACTCCCTGGGCACAGATACGCAGTATTTT
CASTHRNSLGTDTQYF
>12|TRBJ2-2|TRBD1|few|TRBV10-3
TGTGCCATCAGGGGACAGACCGGGGAGCTGTTTTTT
CAIRGQTGELFF
>15|TRBJ2-1|TRBD1|NA|TRBV29-1
TGCAGCGTACATGTGACAGGGGGGATGGCCAATGAGCAGTTCTTC
CSVHVTGGMANEQFF
>16|TRBJ2-1|NA|NA|TRBV9
TGTGCCAGCAGCCTCCTTTTGACGACAGCCTACAATGAGCAGTTCTTC
CASSLLLTTAYNEQFF
>13|TRBJ1-2|NA|few|TRBV10-3
TGTGCCATCAGTGCTTTACAGGGAGATGGCTACACCTTC
CAISALQGDGYTF
>15|TRBJ2-1|NA|few|TRBV7-9
TGTGCCAGCAGCATTACTAGGTTTGGCCGAAATGAGCAGTTCTTC
CASSITRFGRNEQFF
>15|TRBJ2-1|TRBD2|NA|TRBV10-3
TGTGCCATCAGGCAGACTAGCGGGATATACAATGAGCAGTTCTTC
CAIRQTSGIYNEQFF
>13|TRBJ2-1|NA|few|TRBV18
TGTGCCAGCTCACCGAACGTCTACAATGAGCAGTTCTTC
CASSPNVYNEQFF
>13|TRBJ2-5|TRBD2|NA|TRBV5-1
TGCGCCAGCGGCCCGGAAGCGGGAGTACTTAGGTACTTC
CASGPEAGVLRYF
>14|TRBJ1-6|TRBD1|few|TRBV10-3
TGTGCCATCAGTGATAGGGACAGCAATTCACCCCTCCACTTT
CAISDRDSNSPLHF
>15|TRBJ1-1|NA|NA|TRBV4-3
TGCGCCAGCAGCCAAGAGCTGGGGATTCTCGCTGAAGCTTTCTTT
CASSQELGILAEAFF
>15|TRBJ2-7|TRBD2|NA|TRBV6-5
TGTGCCAGCAGCTGGACTAGCGGGGGGAAATACGAGCAGTACTTC
CASSWTSGGKYEQYF
>13|TRBJ2-5|NA|NA|TRBV5-4
TGTGCCAGCAGCTTGGTCCACCAAGAGACCCAGTACTTC
CASSLVHQETQYF
>15|TRBJ2-6|NA|NA|TRBV27
TGTGCCAGCCTGGACAGTGGCGCTGGGGCCAACGTCCTGACTTTC
CASLDSGAGANVLTF
>13|TRBJ2-1|TRBD2|NA|TRBV29-1
TGCAGCGTTGAACCTAGCGGGAGATATGAGCAGTTCTTC
CSVEPSGRYEQFF
>15|TRBJ2-1|NA|NA|TRBV5-1
TGCGCCAGCAGCCCTCTCCCCAGCTCCTACAATGAGCAGTTCTTC
CASSPLPSSYNEQFF
>13|TRBJ1-5|TRBD1|few|TRBV7-2
TGTGCCAGCAGCCTAGGGGGACAGGGAACCCAGCATTTT
CASSLGGQGTQHF
>14|TRBJ2-7|TRBD2|few|TRBV7-2
TGTGCCAGCAGCTCCGTAAGCGGGGTATACGAGCAGTACTTC
CASSSVSGVYEQYF
>12|TRBJ1-1|TRBD1|NA|TRBV18
TGTGCCAGCTCACCACAACAGGGGGTGGCTTTCTTT
CASSPQQGVAFF
>12|TRBJ1-1|NA|NA|TRBV29-1
TGCAGCGTCCTGACGGCGAACACTGAAGCTTTCTTT
CSVLTANTEAFF
>16|TRBJ1-2|TRBD1|few|TRBV4-3
TGCGCCAGCAGCCAATACGGGACAGACGGAAACTATGGCTACACCTTC
CASSQYGTDGNYGYTF
>15|TRBJ1-2|NA|few|TRBV6-4
TGTGCCAGCAGTTCCCTCCCCTCGGGCTTGAATGGCTACACCTTC
CASSSLPSGLNGYTF
>14|TRBJ1-2|NA|few|TRBV5-5
TGTGCCAGCAGCTTGGGCACGAGTAGTTATGGCTACACCTTC
CASSLGTSSYGYTF
>18|TRBJ2-4|TRBD1|NA|TRBV7-2
TGTGCCAGCAGCTTACCTATGACAGGGGAGCTAGCCAAAAACATTCAGTACTTC
CASSLPMTGELAKNIQYF
>14|TRBJ1-1|TRBD1|few|TRBV9
TGTGCCAGCAGCCCTCGGGACAGAAACACTGAAGCTTTCTTT
CASSPRDRNTEAFF
>13|TRBJ2-5|NA|NA|TRBV2
TGTGCCAGCTACAGGGATATCCAAGAGACCCAGTACTTC
CASYRDIQETQYF
>15|TRBJ2-3|TRBD2|few|TRBV15
TGTGCCACCAGCGGCGCGGGGGGGCTTATGGATACGCAGTATTTT
CATSGAGGLMDTQYF
>14|TRBJ2-4|NA|NA|TRBV10-2
TGCGCCACGGGGGAACTCCGGACCAAAAACATTCAGTACTTC
CATGELRTKNIQYF
>14|TRBJ1-6|TRBD1|NA|TRBV6-6
TGTGCCAGCACCGAGCTCAGGGGGAATTCACCCCTCCACTTT
CASTELRGNSPLHF
>16|TRBJ2-7|NA|few|TRBV9
TGTGCCAGCAGCGTAACTTCGTGGGCCAGGGGTTACGAGCAGTACTTC
CASSVTSWARGYEQYF
>12|TRBJ2-2|NA|few|TRBV28
TGTGCCAGCAGTCCTCCAACCGGGGAGCTGTTTTTT
CASSPPTGELFF
>13|TRBJ2-1|NA|NA|TRBV5-1
TGCGCCAGCCGGCTCGGGAGTTCCGGAGAGCAGTTCTTC
CASRLGSSGEQFF
>15|TRBJ2-1|NA|few|TRBV7-8
TGTGCCAGCAGCTTCGATGGGGGGCTAATTAATGAGCAGTTCTTC
CASSFDGGLINEQFF
>15|TRBJ2-5|NA|NA|TRBV29-1
TGCAGCGTCCAATCTACTTCTAGCATCCAAGAGACCCAGTACTTC
CSVQSTSSIQETQYF
>15|TRBJ2-3|NA|few|TRBV7-9
TGTGCCAGCAGCTCCAAGATGAGCGCGGCAGATACGCAGTATTTT
CASSSKMSAADTQYF
>16|TRBJ2-3|TRBD1|few|TRBV5-1
TGCGCCAGCAGCCCTCGACAGGGGACGGGGGCAGATACGCAGTATTTT
CASSPRQGTGADTQYF
>12|TRBJ1-1|NA|NA|TRBV29-1
TGCAGCGTTGACCCGGGAACCACTGAAGCTTTCTTT
CSVDPGTTEAFF
>14|TRBJ1-5|NA|few|TRBV19
TGTGCCAGTAGTATGGAGGGGGGCTTTCAGCCCCAGCATTTT
CASSMEGGFQPQHF
>22|TRBJ2-1|NA|few|TRBV23-1
TGCGCCAGCAGTTCCTCCCAATGGGCAGGGATTAGAGATCATCGCTCCTACAATGAGCAGTTCTTC
CASSSSQWAGIRDHRSYNEQFF
>12|TRBJ2-5|NA|NA|TRBV5-1
TGCGCCAGCAGCTTGGAACAAGAGACCCAGTACTTC
CASSLEQETQYF
>16|TRBJ2-1|NA|few|TRBV11-2
TGTGCCAGCAGCTTACTGGGTAGCGGAGGCCTGAATGAGCAGTTCTTC
CASSLLGSGGLNEQFF
>17|TRBJ2-6|NA|few|TRBV10-3
TGTGCCATCAGTGAGGCAGGGACCTCCTCTGGGGCCAACGTCCTGACTTTC
CAISEAGTSSGANVLTF
>15|TRBJ2-6|NA|NA|TRBV6-1
TGTGCCAGCAGTCCCCGGGGAGCTGGGGCCAACGTCCTGACTTTC
CASSPRGAGANVLTF
>18|TRBJ2-5|NA|few|TRBV18
TGTGCCAGCTCACCACGAAGCGGCGGAACAGGGTCTCGGGAGACCCAGTACTTC
CASSPRSGGTGSRETQYF
>16|TRBJ1-4|NA|NA|TRBV7-9
TGTGCCAGCAGCTTAACGCGGGGTCCGGCTAATGAAAAACTGTTTTTT
CASSLTRGPANEKLFF
>16|TRBJ2-2|TRBD2|few|TRBV29-1
TGCAGCGTTTTAGTGAGCGGGAGGGCCATTGGCGGGGAGCTGTTTTTT
CSVLVSGRAIGGELFF
>15|TRBJ2-5|TRBD1|NA|TRBV5-1
TGCGCCAGCAGCTTGGTGGGACAGGGCATCCAGACCCAGTACTTC
CASSLVGQGIQTQYF
>13|TRBJ1-5|NA|NA|TRBV5-1
TGCGCCAGCAGCTTGGGCGGGAGGTCAGCGCAGCATTTT
CASSLGGRSAQHF
>15|TRBJ2-3|NA|few|TRBV11-3
TGTGCCAGCAGCTTAGGGATCAGAACCACAGATACGCAGTATTTT
CASSLGIRTTDTQYF
>13|TRBJ2-3|NA|few|TRBV18
TGTGCCAGCTCTCGCGTGAGCACAGATACGCAGTATTTT
CASSRVSTDTQYF
>17|TRBJ2-6|NA|NA|TRBV30
TGTGCCTGGAGTGTGAGGTTAAGCTCCCCTGGGGCCAACGTCCTGACTTTC
CAWSVRLSSPGANVLTF
>15|TRBJ2-5|NA|few|TRBV7-7
TGTGCCAGCAGCTTAGCGGGCAGACTGTGGGAGACCCAGTACTTC
CASSLAGRLWETQYF
>14|TRBJ2-3|TRBD2|NA|TRBV11-2
TGTGCCAGCAGCTTAACTAGCGGCACAGATACGCAGTATTTT
CASSLTSGTDTQYF
>15|TRBJ2-5|NA|few|TRBV4-3
TGCGCCAGCAGCCAAGAACGAGCGGTTCGAGAGACCCAGTACTTC
CASSQERAVRETQYF
>14|TRBJ2-1|TRBD2|few|TRBV29-1
TGCAGCGTTGTGGGGGAGGGCCAGGTTATTGAGCAGTTCTTC
CSVVGEGQVIEQFF
>12|TRBJ2-7|TRBD1|NA|TRBV5-6
TGTGCCAGCAGCTCCGACAGGGGGCGAAAGTACTTC
CASSSDRGRKYF
>18|TRBJ2-1|TRBD2|NA|TRBV27
TGTGCCAGCAGTCGACGTAGTCTAGCGGGAGAGGTATACAATGAGCAGTTCTTC
CASSRRSLAGEVYNEQFF
>18|TRBJ2-6|TRBD1|NA|TRBV29-1
TGCAGCGTTGATGAGGGACAGGGAGAAATCTCTGGGGCCAACGTCCTGACTTTC
CSVDEGQGEISGANVLTF
>13|TRBJ2-1|TRBD1|NA|TRBV6-5
TGTGCCAGCAGTTCGGGGACAGGGGGTGTTCGGTTCTTC
CASSSGTGGVRFF